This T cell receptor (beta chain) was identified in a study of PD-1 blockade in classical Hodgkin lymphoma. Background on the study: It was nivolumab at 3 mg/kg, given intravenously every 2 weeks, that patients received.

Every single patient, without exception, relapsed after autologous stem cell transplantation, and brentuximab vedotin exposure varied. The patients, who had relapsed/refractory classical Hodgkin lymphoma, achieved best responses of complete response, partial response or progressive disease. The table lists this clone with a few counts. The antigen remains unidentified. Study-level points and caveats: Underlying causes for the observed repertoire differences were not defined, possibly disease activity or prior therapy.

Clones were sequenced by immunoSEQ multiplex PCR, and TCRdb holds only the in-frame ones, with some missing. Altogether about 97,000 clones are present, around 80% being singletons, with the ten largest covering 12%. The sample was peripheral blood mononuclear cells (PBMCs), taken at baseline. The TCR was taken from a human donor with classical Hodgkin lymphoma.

The DNA of the CDR3 is TGTGCCTGGAGTAAGGGGAGCGGCACAGATACGCAGTATTTT. It codes for CAWSKGSGTDTQYF. The V gene is TRBV30, the J gene TRBJ2-3; perhaps D is TRBD1 or TRBD2 (5 bases each). The V end lost 2 bases, the J end lost 1 base, and 10 bases lay between the germline ends. Germline V gene lookup returns CDR1 GTSNPN and CDR2 SVGIG (reference sequence). The CDR3 is 14 residues long.